This passage covers 5 T cell receptor beta chains from one sample sequenced in a study of blood T cells in healthy people across ages (dated by TCRdb to the mid-2010s). The library was produced with 5' RACE. Sequencing instrument: Illumina HiSeq 2500. A second roughly 7 to 11 cycle PCR used a sample-barcoded 5' primer and a J-beta primer mix. The raw public reads went through TCRdb reprocessing: fastp at Q25, MiXCR clone calling, in-frame beta chains kept. Entries are consolidated by CDR3 protein sequence, retaining the most common genes and DNA. Recorded for this sample are 550,000 to 750,000 distinct CDR3 sequences; roughly 21% of them occurred a single time. The leading ten clones occupy roughly 3.9% of the sample. The sample consisted of blood. The receptors shown here come from a man in his 70s in good health.

This clonotype was observed a handful of times. The chain recombines TRBV9 with TRBJ2-3; 11 bases align to TRBD2. J gave up 2 bases and V 2 bases, and 4 bases lay outside the gene matches. The CDR3 loop spans 16 amino acids. CDR1 SGDLS and CDR2 YYNGEE come from the germline V gene. CDR3 region: CASSVLAGGPTDTQYF. The CDR3 DNA reads TGTGCCAGCAGCGTTCTAGCGGGGGGACCCACAGATACGCAGTATTTT. Filled out from reference TRBV9 and TRBJ2-3, the complete variable domain reads DSGVTQTPKHLITATGQRVTLRCSPRSGDLSVYWYQQSLDQGLQFLIQYYNGEERAKGNILERFSAQQFPDLHSELNLSSLELGDSALYFCASSVLAGGPTDTQYFGPGTRLTVL.

This clonotype was found a few times. The chain links TRBV27 to TRBJ2-5; no clear D gene. Trimming removed 3 bases at V and 1 base at J, with 9 bases between. This CDR3 comprises 14 residues. Germline assignment: CDR1 MNHEY and CDR2 SMNVEV (reference sequence). The CDR3 DNA is TGTGCCAGCAGTTTCTCTAGTAGCCAAGAGACCCAGTACTTC. It codes for CASSFSSSQETQYF.

This clonotype turned up a few times. The chain combines TRBV27 with TRBJ1-2, with D maybe TRBD1 (5 bases). Trimming stripped 5 bases from V and 4 bases from J, with 14 bases between. Germline values: CDR1 MNHEY, CDR2 SMNVEV (reference sequence). CDR3 length: 14 amino acids. This chain's CDR3 is CASSPATVGYGYTF. CDR3 nucleotide sequence: TGTGCCAGCAGTCCGGCGACAGTTGGCTATGGCTACACCTTC.

The chain is built from TRBV12-3 or TRBV12-4 and TRBJ1-6; maybe TRBD1 (5 bases). CDR3 length: 15 residues. Between the trimmed V and J ends, which lost 4 bases and 5 bases, there was a span of 12 bases. The CDR3 region has the DNA TGTGCCAGCAGTTGGATCGACAGCGATAATTCACCCCTCCACTTT. It is translated as CASSWIDSDNSPLHF.

This clonotype has a single count. The V and J genes are TRBV20-1 and TRBJ2-7; 11 bases are a match to TRBD2. The CDR3 totals 13 residues. The germline CDR1 and CDR2 sequences are DFQATT and SNEGSKA (reference sequence). The trim removed 5 bases at V and 6 bases at J, leaving 6 bases unmatched. In nucleotides, the CDR3 is TGCAGTGCTTCACTAGCGGGAGCCTGCGAGCAGTACTTC. This encodes CSASLAGACEQYF.